A single sample is the source of the 22 T cell receptor beta chains below, sequenced in a study of T-cell reconstitution after alpha-beta-depleted transplantation in children. During its preparation, the TCRbeta library received unique molecular identifiers. One entry per CDR3 protein results from TCRdb running MiXCR on the PCR reads. The sample lists some 310,000 distinct CDR3 sequences, around 20% occurring once. Sequencing was performed on PBMCs, mostly from graft donor cells, taken 180 days after TCRalphabeta/CD19-depleted stem cell transplant. All receptors derive from a male patient aged 10-17 years who had a stem cell transplant for acute lymphoblastic leukemia, so the T cells may come from the graft donor.

This clonotype showed up just a few times. The V gene is TRBV12-3 or TRBV12-4, the J gene TRBJ2-3; a weak D match, TRBD2 (6 bases). The CDR3 runs 16 residues. V was pared by 3 bases and J by 2 bases, with 15 bases between. DNA for the CDR3: TGTGCCAGCAGTTTGAGGTGGGAGGCACCCACAGATACGCAGTATTTT. Encoded protein: CASSLRWEAPTDTQYF.

The CDR3 DNA follows: TGTGCCAGCAGTTACCTGGGACGGCAGAACACTGAAGCTTTCTTT. Residues: CASSYLGRQNTEAFF. V and J are TRBV6-5 and TRBJ1-1; tentatively, D is TRBD1 (5 bases). Trimming removed 2 bases from V and 1 base from J, with 11 bases in between. Per the germline V gene, CDR1 is MNHEY and CDR2 is SVGAGI. The CDR3 has 15 amino acids.

This clonotype was seen more than once but under ten times. The chain employs TRBV24-1 and TRBJ2-3, with 7 bases identical to TRBD1. The germline gives CDR1 KGHDR, CDR2 SFDVKD. V was pared by 4 bases and J by 0 bases, with 0 bases of the junction left unmatched. The CDR3 covers 14 residues. The CDR3: CATSEQGSTDTQYF. CDR3 nucleotides: TGTGCCACCAGTGAACAGGGGAGCACAGATACGCAGTATTTT.

The CDR3 region is CATSREAGEDYEQYF. Written as DNA, the CDR3 is TGTGCCACCAGCAGAGAAGCGGGGGAAGACTACGAGCAGTACTTC. The chain employs TRBV15 and TRBJ2-7; 8 positions agree with TRBD2. V shed 0 bases, J shed 3 bases, and the junction held 4 bases outside the gene matches. CDR3 length: 15 residues. Germline V lookup: CDR1 LNHNV, CDR2 YYDKDF (reference sequence).

CDR3 amino acids: CASSPPATGATNEKLFF. CDR3 in DNA: TGTGCCAGCTCACCACCGGCCACAGGGGCCACTAATGAAAAACTGTTTTTT. The J gene is TRBJ1-4, the V gene TRBV18; 7 bases are shared with TRBD1. This CDR3 spans 17 amino acids. Germline CDR1 KGHSH, CDR2 LQKENI. V lost 0 bases and J lost 2; bases outside the gene matches: 6.

The gene calls are TRBV16 and TRBJ2-7, with TRBD2 as a possible D gene (5 bases). V lost 7 bases and J 2 bases, leaving 12 bases between the germline ends. Germline loops: CDR1 KGHSY, CDR2 FQNENV. CDR3 length: 13 residues. Here the CDR3 DNA reads TGTGCCAGCACCCCTCGGGAAACCTACGAGCAGTACTTC. Its translation is CASTPRETYEQYF. Filled out from reference TRBV16 and TRBJ2-7, the complete variable domain reads GEEVAQTPKHLVRGEGQKAKLYCAPIKGHSYVFWYQQVLKNEFKFLISFQNENVFDETGMPKERFSAKCLPNSPCSLEIQATKLEDSAVYFCASTPRETYEQYFGPGTRLTVT.

The chain employs TRBV2 and TRBJ2-7; D possibly corresponds to TRBD2 (7 bases). CDR3 length: 14 amino acids. Trimming took off 4 bases at V and 3 bases at J, with 13 bases between the two ends. CDR1 SNHLY and CDR2 FYNNEI come from the germline V gene. The CDR3: CASSVGGGGYEQYF. The DNA for the CDR3 is TGTGCCAGCAGTGTTGGGGGAGGGGGCTACGAGCAGTACTTC.

This clonotype has more than one count but fewer than ten. V gene TRBV6-2 or TRBV6-3 combines with J gene TRBJ2-4; D tentatively fits TRBD1 or TRBD2 (5 bases each). Trimming stripped 5 bases from V and 2 bases from J, with 16 bases between. CDR3 length equals 16 residues. The V gene's germline CDR1 is MNHEY and CDR2 SVGEGT. The CDR3 DNA is TGTGCCAGCAGTAGACGGGGCTTGGGGACCAAAAACATTCAGTACTTC. Amino acid sequence: CASSRRGLGTKNIQYF.

This clonotype was detected a few times. CDR3 nucleotides: TGTGCCAGCACCCCGGGACGGTTATCCTACGAGCAGTACTTC. This sequence encodes CASTPGRLSYEQYF. This chain connects TRBV7-3 to TRBJ2-7; the D call may be TRBD1 or TRBD2 (5 bases each). CDR1 SGHTA and CDR2 FQGTGA come from the germline V gene. Trimming cost V 7 bases and J 1 base, with 14 bases left between them. This CDR3 region has 14 residues.

The chain employs TRBV3-1 and TRBJ1-5; 8 bases line up with TRBD1. Germline V CDR1 and CDR2: LGHDT, YNNKEL (reference sequence). Trimming took 8 bases from V and 0 from J; bases not matched to a gene: 18. The CDR3 runs 19 residues. CDR3 sequence: CASCLVTGGYLYSNQPQHF. The DNA of the CDR3 is TGTGCCAGCTGTTTAGTAACAGGGGGTTACCTGTATAGCAATCAGCCCCAGCATTTT.

This chain links TRBV5-1 with TRBJ1-1; D might be TRBD1 (5 bases). V lost 5 bases and J lost 0, with 11 bases in between. Germline V gene lookup returns CDR1 SGHRS and CDR2 YFSETQ. This CDR3 comprises 14 residues. CDR3 DNA sequence: TGCGCCAGCAGAGGGAACAGGTTGAACACTGAAGCTTTCTTT. Translation: CASRGNRLNTEAFF.

In its sample, this clonotype was seen a few times. The chain joins TRBV20-1 to TRBJ2-2, with TRBD2 identical over 10 bases. V shed 0 bases and J 1 base; nucleotides not matched to a gene: 5. The CDR3 extends over 17 amino acids. Germline values: CDR1 DFQATT, CDR2 SNEGSKA (reference sequence). CDR3 loop: CSARDQLAGVNTGELFF. CDR3 DNA sequence: TGCAGTGCTAGAGATCAGCTAGCGGGAGTGAACACCGGGGAGCTGTTTTTT.

For the CDR3, the DNA is TGTGCCAGCTCAGGACAGGGGGCTGAAGAGACCCAGTACTTC. This sequence encodes CASSGQGAEETQYF. This chain uses TRBV18 with TRBJ2-5; 11 bases align to TRBD1. The CDR3 sequence is 14 residues long. Losses at the gene ends were 5 bases for V and 3 bases for J; bases not matched to a gene: 2. Per germline, CDR1 KGHSH and CDR2 LQKENI.

This clonotype turned up a few times. The chain has TRBV29-1 and TRBJ2-7; 7 bases match TRBD1. The germline CDR1 and CDR2 sequences are SQVTM and ANQGSEA. V was clipped by 3 bases and J by 0 bases; unmatched bases: 2. CDR3 length: 13 residues. The CDR3 loop is CSVEGTVSYEQYF. The CDR3 DNA sequence: TGCAGCGTTGAGGGGACAGTCTCCTACGAGCAGTACTTC.

This clonotype was observed many times. The junction and the germline gene differ at one end; a read error may be behind it. The gene calls are TRBV24-1 and TRBJ1-2; possible D gene TRBD1, 6 bases. Germline lookup yields CDR1 KGHDR and CDR2 SFDVKD. The length of the CDR3 is 16 residues. The CDR3 sequence: CATSDSQQGEKGSYTF. CDR3 DNA: TGTGCCACGAGTGACTCACAACAGGGAGAGAAGGGGAGCTACACCTTC.

This clonotype was detected a few times. The chain employs TRBV10-1 and TRBJ2-7; 10 bases agree with TRBD2. From germline, CDR1 is WNHNN and CDR2 SYGVQD (reference sequence). The CDR3 runs to 15 residues. After removal of 0 bases from V and 2 bases from J, the junction contained 1 base not matched to a gene. Here the CDR3 reads CASSESLAGAYEQYF. The CDR3 region has the DNA TGCGCCAGCAGTGAGTCTCTAGCGGGAGCCTACGAGCAGTACTTC.

This clonotype has a handful of counts. The CDR3 protein is CASSFRQRSGGNTIYF. CDR3 in DNA: TGTGCCAGCAGCTTCCGACAGCGGAGTGGTGGAAACACCATATATTTT. The rearrangement links TRBV7-6 to TRBJ1-3, with D perhaps TRBD1 (5 bases). The germline V gene encodes CDR1 SGHVS and CDR2 FNYEAQ. This CDR3 is 16 amino acids long. Trimming stripped 3 bases from V and 3 bases from J, with 15 bases between.

This clonotype appeared a few times. The genes are TRBV5-1 and TRBJ2-1; D might be TRBD1 or TRBD2, each matching 7 bases. This CDR3 comprises 18 residues. The germline gives CDR1 SGHRS, CDR2 YFSETQ. Trimming took off 4 bases at V and 6 bases at J, with 26 bases between the two ends. In DNA form, the CDR3 reads TGCGCCAGCAGCGTTTACAGGGGAGATGGCGGGAGAATCAATGAGCAGTTCTTC. It specifies CASSVYRGDGGRINEQFF.

The genes are TRBV6-1 and TRBJ2-6; no firm D call. CDR3 length: 14 residues. With 6 bases removed from V and 1 base from J, the gap between germline ends came to 7 bases. Germline assignment: CDR1 MNHNS and CDR2 SASEGT. The CDR3 bases are TGTGCCAGCAGCTCTCATTCTGGGGCCAACGTCCTGACTTTC. Translation: CASSSHSGANVLTF.

The chain employs TRBV29-1 and TRBJ2-1; 7 nucleotides line up with TRBD2. Germline V CDR1 and CDR2: SQVTM, ANQGSEA. Trimming took 7 bases from V and 4 from J; bases not matched to a gene: 13. The CDR3 consists of 15 residues. The DNA of the CDR3 is TGCAGCGAAAATTCCCCGCGGGGGATTTACAATGAGCAGTTCTTC. It codes for CSENSPRGIYNEQFF.

This clonotype was seen only a few times. The chain recombines TRBV11-2 with TRBJ2-1, with TRBD2 matching over 7 bases. Germline V gene lookup returns CDR1 SGHAT and CDR2 FQNNGV. CDR3 size: 14 residues. Unmatched junction bases numbered 8, after V lost 8 bases and J lost 4 bases. This CDR3 is CASWASGKYNEQFF. The DNA of the CDR3 is TGTGCCAGCTGGGCTAGCGGCAAGTACAATGAGCAGTTCTTC.

This clonotype was detected only a few times. The V gene is TRBV25-1, the J gene TRBJ2-5, with D tentatively TRBD1 (6 bases). V lost 5 bases to trimming and J lost 3 bases, with 13 bases between them. This CDR3 region has 14 residues. The V gene's germline CDR1 is MGHDK and CDR2 SYGVNS. The CDR3 DNA is TGTGCCAGCAGTCTAGGGACACTTGAAGAGACCCAGTACTTC. It encodes CASSLGTLEETQYF.